Following are 30 T cell receptor beta chains from one sample sequenced in a study of cytomegalovirus exposure and HLA in healthy donors. The PCR employed 60 Vbeta primers together with 13 Jbeta primers. Clones were read by immunoSEQ multiplex PCR, and TCRdb kept only the in-frame ones, dropping some. Here the sample spans around 120,000 clones, around 76% being singletons. Sequenced sample: PBMCs. These receptors were taken from a man between 60 and 75 years old in good health and CMV-seropositive.

The gene calls are TRBV5-6 and TRBJ2-7, with D perhaps TRBD1 (5 bases). This CDR3 is built from 13 residues. V lost 1 base and J 2 bases, leaving 7 bases between the germline ends. From germline, CDR1 is SGHDT and CDR2 YYEEEE. The CDR3 spells CASSLQGTYEQYF. The CDR3 region has the DNA TGTGCCAGCAGCTTGCAGGGAACCTACGAGCAGTACTTC.

The chain couples TRBV18 to TRBJ1-1, with D maybe TRBD1 (5 bases). V was cut by 1 base and J by 5 bases, with 17 bases left in between. CDR3 length equals 16 residues. Germline loops: CDR1 KGHSH, CDR2 LQKENI. CDR3 residues: CASSPRTRSGETEAFF. DNA for the CDR3: TGTGCCAGCTCACCACGAACGCGTTCGGGGGAGACTGAAGCTTTCTTT.

A few counts support this clone. V gene TRBV2 combines with J gene TRBJ1-5; 7 bases align to TRBD1. The CDR3 has 14 amino acids. After removal of 5 bases from V and 3 bases from J, the junction contained 4 bases not matched to a gene. Germline CDR1 reads SNHLY; CDR2 reads FYNNEI. CDR3 in amino acids: CASSRTGINQPQHF. The CDR3 DNA sequence: TGTGCCAGCAGTAGGACAGGAATCAATCAGCCCCAGCATTTT.

The sample holds one count of this clone. The V gene is TRBV6-4, the J gene TRBJ1-6; D unclear. Between the trimmed V and J ends, which lost 0 bases and 6 bases, there was a span of 3 bases. In germline, CDR1 is MRHNA, CDR2 SNTAGT. This CDR3 has 13 amino acids. CDR3 region: CASSDSSNSPLHF. CDR3 DNA sequence: TGTGCCAGCAGTGACTCGAGTAATTCACCCCTCCACTTT.

This clone was counted once. The chain uses TRBV5-1 and TRBJ1-1; 8 positions agree with TRBD1. The CDR3 is made up of 16 amino acids. Germline assignment: CDR1 SGHRS and CDR2 YFSETQ. Trimming took 2 bases from V and 2 from J; bases not matched to a gene: 8. The CDR3 loop reads CASSLNPQGANTEAFF. The DNA for the CDR3 is TGCGCCAGCAGCTTAAACCCTCAGGGGGCTAACACTGAAGCTTTCTTT.

The chain has TRBV5-7 and TRBJ2-7; TRBD1 matches at 8 bases. TRBV5-7 counts as an open reading frame of uncertain function. This CDR3 has 16 amino acids. The V gene end was trimmed by 1 base and the J gene end by 5 bases; junction bases not matched to a gene: 11. CDR3 in amino acids: CASSLTFSQGANEQYF. The CDR3 region has the DNA TGTGCCAGCAGCTTGACGTTTAGTCAGGGGGCGAACGAGCAGTACTTC.

This clone has a handful of counts. This chain connects TRBV7-9 to TRBJ2-7, with D tentatively TRBD2 (6 bases). Trimming took 3 bases from V and 3 from J, leaving 12 bases between them. CDR1 is SEHNR, CDR2 FQNEAQ, per germline (reference sequence). The CDR3 is made up of 14 amino acids. The CDR3 DNA sequence: TGTGCCAGCAGCTTGTCGGGAGTGTTCTACGAGCAGTACTTC. As protein: CASSLSGVFYEQYF.

CDR3 loop: CARTLTGPPTNEQFF. The CDR3 nucleotides are TGTGCCAGAACTTTGACAGGGCCACCTACCAATGAGCAGTTCTTC. The V gene is TRBV2, the J gene TRBJ2-1; 7 bases line up with TRBD1. In germline, CDR1 is SNHLY, CDR2 FYNNEI. This CDR3 spans 15 amino acids. After removal of 9 bases from V and 6 bases from J, the junction contained 14 bases not matched to a gene.

The chain is built from TRBV6-6 and TRBJ1-2, with 9 nucleotides matching TRBD1. The ends lost 6 bases at V and 6 bases at J; junction bases unmatched: 14. CDR3 length: 16 residues. Germline V CDR1 and CDR2: MNHNY, SVGAGI (reference sequence). CDR3: CASRSGEGQGGHGYTF. The CDR3 bases are TGTGCCAGCAGGTCCGGTGAGGGACAGGGAGGCCATGGCTACACCTTC.

The gene calls are TRBV5-1 and TRBJ2-2, with 11 bases identical to TRBD2. The V segment lost 4 bases and the J segment 4 bases; nucleotides outside the gene matches: 6. Germline assignment: CDR1 SGHRS and CDR2 YFSETQ. This CDR3 contains 16 residues. The CDR3 region has the DNA TGCGCCAGCAGCCCTCTAGCGGGGGGACGCACCGGGGAGCTGTTTTTT. Protein product: CASSPLAGGRTGELFF. The complete variable domain, with remaining parts taken from reference TRBV5-1 and TRBJ2-2, reads KAGVTQTPRYLIKTRGQQVTLSCSPISGHRSVSWYQQTPGQGLQFLFEYFSETQRNKGNFPGRFSGRQFSNSRSEMNVSTLELGDSALYLCASSPLAGGRTGELFFGEGSRLTVL.

The gene calls are TRBV11-2 and TRBJ1-1; the D gene is possibly TRBD1 (5 bases). With 3 bases removed from V and 5 bases from J, the gap between germline ends came to 10 bases. The germline V gene encodes CDR1 SGHAT and CDR2 FQNNGV. CDR3 length: 13 amino acids. The CDR3 DNA is TGTGCCAGCAGCTTGGAACGGGGGACTGAAGCTTTCTTT. Translating gives CASSLERGTEAFF.

This chain joins TRBV9 and TRBJ2-7; D not resolved. From germline, CDR1 is SGDLS and CDR2 YYNGEE. The germline V and J ends were trimmed by 1 base and 3 bases, with 8 bases remaining between them. CDR3 length: 13 residues. CDR3 protein: CASSVTPNYEQYF. The CDR3 nucleotides are TGTGCCAGCAGCGTAACTCCCAACTACGAGCAGTACTTC.

This clone was detected only a few times. This rearrangement joins TRBV9 to TRBJ1-2; 8 bases match TRBD1. V dropped 4 bases and J dropped 5; count of bases not matched to a gene: 10. This CDR3 spans 15 amino acids. The germline V gene encodes CDR1 SGDLS and CDR2 YYNGEE. CDR3 DNA: TGTGCCAGCAGCCCTTCGGACAGGGTCGAATATGGCTACACCTTC. Its protein is CASSPSDRVEYGYTF.

The chain is built from TRBV5-1 and TRBJ2-1; D might be TRBD2 (6 bases). The V end lost 0 bases, the J end lost 1 base, and 8 bases lay between the germline ends. The V gene's germline CDR1 is SGHRS and CDR2 YFSETQ. The CDR3 contains 15 residues. The CDR3 is CASSLGSGSYNEQFF. As DNA, the CDR3 is TGCGCCAGCAGCTTGGGTAGCGGTTCCTACAATGAGCAGTTCTTC.

The chain links TRBV29-1 to TRBJ1-1, with D uncertain. Germline V gives CDR1 SQVTM, CDR2 ANQGSEA. V was pared by 7 bases and J by 3 bases, with 6 bases between. This CDR3 contains 10 residues. CDR3 region: CSAQDTEAFF. The CDR3 coding sequence is TGCAGCGCCCAGGACACTGAAGCTTTCTTT.

This clone was picked up one time. The CDR3 loop reads CASSRGQGNHGYTF. The CDR3 bases are TGTGCCAGCAGTCGTGGACAGGGGAATCATGGCTACACCTTC. V gene TRBV5-8 combines with J gene TRBJ1-2; 9 nucleotides agree with TRBD1. CDR1 and CDR2 (germline): SGHTS, YDEGEE. The CDR3 spans 14 residues. With 5 bases clipped from V and 6 bases from J, the junction kept 8 bases outside the gene matches.

The CDR3 DNA reads as TGCGCCAGCAGCCAGGCCGGACAGGGGCGGACTCAGCCCCAGCATTTT. Encoded protein: CASSQAGQGRTQPQHF. This chain connects TRBV4-1 to TRBJ1-5; 9 nucleotides line up with TRBD1. The germline gives CDR1 MGHRA, CDR2 YSYEKL. CDR3 length equals 16 residues. Trimming at V came to 3 bases and at J to 6 bases, leaving 9 bases not matched to a gene.

This sequence joins TRBV7-9 and TRBJ2-7; D unresolved. This CDR3 has 13 residues. V was clipped by 5 bases and J by 1 base, with 9 bases between them. CDR1 and CDR2 from the germline V gene are SEHNR and FQNEAQ (reference sequence). CDR3 DNA sequence: TGTGCCAGCAGCCCTGCTCGGTCCTACGAGCAGTACTTC. Translated, it gives CASSPARSYEQYF. Complete variable domain (other parts from reference TRBV7-9 and TRBJ2-7): DTGVSQNPRHKITKRGQNVTFRCDPISEHNRLYWYRQTLGQGPEFLTYFQNEAQLEKSRLLSDRFSAERPKGSFSTLEIQRTEQGDSAMYLCASSPARSYEQYFGPGTRLTVT.

The chain carries TRBV15 and TRBJ2-5; maybe TRBD2 (6 bases). CDR3 length: 14 residues. Germline assignment: CDR1 LNHNV and CDR2 YYDKDF (reference sequence). Between the trimmed V and J ends, which lost 6 bases and 5 bases, there was a span of 16 bases. The CDR3 spells CATSPGGNWETQYF. The CDR3 region has the DNA TGTGCCACCAGTCCCGGAGGGAATTGGGAGACCCAGTACTTC.

V and J are TRBV7-9 and TRBJ2-5, with a tentative D call TRBD1 (6 bases). This CDR3 has 18 residues. V was clipped by 5 bases and J by 1 base, with 23 bases between them. CDR1 SEHNR and CDR2 FQNEAQ come from the germline V gene (reference sequence). CDR3 loop: CASSLVYPGVLAQETQYF. CDR3 DNA sequence: TGTGCCAGCAGCCTGGTCTACCCAGGGGTTCTCGCCCAAGAGACCCAGTACTTC.

This clone showed up just once. The chain has TRBV5-1 and TRBJ1-1, with D possibly TRBD1 on 5 matching bases. Germline CDR1 is SGHRS and CDR2 is YFSETQ. There are 13 residues in the CDR3. V lost 6 bases, J lost 8 bases, and 17 bases lay in between. Here the CDR3 DNA reads TGCGCCAGCACTTTGGGTGGGGCGCCAGAAGCTTTCTTT. Its translation: CASTLGGAPEAFF. The full variable domain, rest sourced from reference TRBV5-1 and TRBJ1-1, is KAGVTQTPRYLIKTRGQQVTLSCSPISGHRSVSWYQQTPGQGLQFLFEYFSETQRNKGNFPGRFSGRQFSNSRSEMNVSTLELGDSALYLCASTLGGAPEAFFGQGTRLTVV.

CDR3 in DNA: TGCGCCAGCAGCTTCGGGCAGGGCCCAGATACGCAGTATTTT. Encoded protein: CASSFGQGPDTQYF. The V call is TRBV5-1, the J call TRBJ2-3; maybe TRBD1 (5 bases). Germline CDR1 SGHRS, CDR2 YFSETQ. Trimming cost V 2 bases and J 4 bases, with 11 bases left between them. This CDR3 is built from 14 residues.

The chain combines TRBV28 with TRBJ1-1; 12 bases map to TRBD1. The CDR3 contains 19 residues. Losses at the gene ends were 5 bases for V and 1 base for J; bases not matched to a gene: 14. Per the germline V gene, CDR1 is MDHEN and CDR2 is SYDVKM. DNA for the CDR3: TGTGCCAGCAGTACAAGGCCCGGGACAGGGGGCTTGGGGAACACTGAAGCTTTCTTT. Protein sequence: CASSTRPGTGGLGNTEAFF.

Here the CDR3 reads CSVLRGSSGNTIYF. DNA of the CDR3: TGCAGCGTTTTAAGGGGCTCCTCTGGAAACACCATATATTTT. V is TRBV29-1 and J is TRBJ1-3, with TRBD1 as a possible D gene (5 bases). Between the trimmed V and J ends, which lost 5 bases and 0 bases, there was a span of 11 bases. Germline CDR1 is SQVTM and CDR2 is ANQGSEA. The CDR3 totals 14 residues. The variable domain in full, with the rest retrieved from reference TRBV29-1 and TRBJ1-3, is SAVISQKPSRDICQRGTSLTIQCQVDSQVTMMFWYRQQPGQSLTLIATANQGSEATYESGFVIDKFPISRPNLTFSTLTVSNMSPEDSSIYLCSVLRGSSGNTIYFGEGSWLTVV.

This chain links TRBV9 with TRBJ2-1; perhaps TRBD2 as D (6 bases). Germline CDR1 is SGDLS and CDR2 is YYNGEE. The length of the CDR3 is 15 residues. V lost 4 bases and J 4 bases, leaving 15 bases between the germline ends. The CDR3 DNA follows: TGTGCCAGCAGCCTCCGACTAGGCCCTTACAATGAGCAGTTCTTC. It encodes CASSLRLGPYNEQFF.

This clone has more than one count but fewer than ten. V and J are TRBV7-8 and TRBJ2-3; D may be TRBD1 (6 bases). This CDR3 has 14 amino acids. Between the trimmed V and J ends, which lost 3 bases and 0 bases, there was a span of 7 bases. Germline CDR1 is SGHVS and CDR2 is FQNEAQ. CDR3 nucleotides: TGTGCCAGCAGCTTCGACAGGAGCACAGATACGCAGTATTTT. Its protein is CASSFDRSTDTQYF.

This chain joins TRBV15 and TRBJ2-3, with 9 bases identical to TRBD2. The V and J ends lost 6 bases and 2 bases, in that order; junction bases with no gene match: 3. CDR3 length: 14 amino acids. In germline, CDR1 is LNHNV, CDR2 YYDKDF (reference sequence). The chain's CDR3 is CATRAGGFTDTQYF. In DNA form, the CDR3 reads TGTGCCACCAGGGCGGGGGGGTTCACAGATACGCAGTATTTT.

The chain links TRBV5-1 to TRBJ2-2, with a possible D match to TRBD1 (6 bases). The ends were cut back, 5 bases at V and 1 base at J, with 18 bases in the middle. The CDR3 sequence is 17 residues long. Per germline, CDR1 SGHRS and CDR2 YFSETQ. The CDR3 loop reads CASRPPGQGRNTGELFF. In DNA, the CDR3 is TGCGCCAGCAGACCCCCGGGACAAGGAAGGAACACCGGGGAGCTGTTTTTT.

This clone has a handful of counts. V gene TRBV5-4 combines with J gene TRBJ1-3, with D hard to call. Per the germline V gene, CDR1 is SGHNT and CDR2 is YYREEE (reference sequence). Trimming removed 4 bases at V and 0 bases at J, with 5 bases between. There are 13 residues in the CDR3. The DNA of the CDR3 is TGTGCCAGCAGCGGAGTCTCTGGAAACACCATATATTTT. Translating gives CASSGVSGNTIYF. Full variable domain (missing parts from reference TRBV5-4 and TRBJ1-3): ETGVTQSPTHLIKTRGQQVTLRCSSQSGHNTVSWYQQALGQGPQFIFQYYREEENGRGNFPPRFSGLQFPNYSSELNVNALELDDSALYLCASSGVSGNTIYFGEGSWLTVV.

V is TRBV5-1 and J is TRBJ1-1; D is unresolved. Trimming stripped 3 bases from V and 9 bases from J, with 18 bases between. The CDR3 spans 14 residues. CDR1 and CDR2 (germline): SGHRS, YFSETQ. CDR3 in amino acids: CASSSGREVLKAFF. CDR3 sequence (DNA): TGCGCCAGCAGCTCCGGGAGGGAGGTCCTCAAAGCTTTCTTT. Complete variable domain (other parts from reference TRBV5-1 and TRBJ1-1): KAGVTQTPRYLIKTRGQQVTLSCSPISGHRSVSWYQQTPGQGLQFLFEYFSETQRNKGNFPGRFSGRQFSNSRSEMNVSTLELGDSALYLCASSSGREVLKAFFGQGTRLTVV.